The clone carrying this TCR beta chain was seen a single time. This entry belongs to a study of blood T cell repertoires in COVID-19. Study information: Acute and convalescent COVID-19 specimens originated in the United States, Italy and Spain. Nucleic acid was either cDNA or gDNA, and it came from T cells, B-cell-depleted T cells, or PBMCs.

Study processing details: Nucleated cell counts were estimated from reference gene primer amplification. TCRdb's copy holds only in-frame clones and misses some; the assay was immunoSEQ multiplex PCR. Clone size and the V and J calls come from that table; the DNA yielded D and trimming. Among over 200,000 clones listed, about 85% were seen once. The clonotype was recovered from a middle-aged man with acute or convalescent COVID-19. The sequencing input was peripheral blood.

The chain's CDR3 is CASSWGSNQPQHF. In nucleotides, the CDR3 is TGTGCCAGCAGCTGGGGCAGCAATCAGCCCCAGCATTTT. The chain recombines TRBV28 with TRBJ1-5, with D maybe TRBD1 (5 bases). The germline V gene has CDR1 MDHEN and CDR2 SYDVKM. Trimming stripped 6 bases from V and 1 base from J, with 7 bases between. The CDR3 length is 13 residues.